Following are 19 T cell receptor beta chains from one sample sequenced in a study of chemoradiotherapy in HPV16-positive cancers. Sequenced by immunoSEQ multiplex PCR; TCRdb stores in-frame clones only, minus some. The data show about 35,000 clones, with about 90% seen just once and 3.5% to 4% held by the top ten. The sample here was blood, taken from a patient who underwent chemoradiotherapy. The receptor set was obtained from a human donor with HPV-associated anogenital cancer.

The J gene is TRBJ1-2, the V gene TRBV9; 7 bases are a match to TRBD1. J was trimmed by 8 bases and V by 3 bases; bases with no gene match: 10. In germline, CDR1 is SGDLS, CDR2 YYNGEE. This CDR3 contains 14 residues. The CDR3 sequence: CASSAGEGAYGYTF. CDR3 in DNA: TGTGCCAGCAGCGCCGGGGAGGGGGCGTACGGCTACACCTTC.

In this sample, this clone turned up once. J is TRBJ1-1 and V is TRBV6-1; D may be TRBD1 (5 bases). CDR3 length: 13 residues. Per the germline V gene, CDR1 is MNHNS and CDR2 is SASEGT. V lost 7 bases to trimming and J lost 0 bases, with 9 bases between them. The CDR3 spells CASKKGLNTEAFF. The CDR3 DNA reads TGTGCCAGCAAGAAGGGGTTGAACACTGAAGCTTTCTTT.

The V call is TRBV4-1, the J call TRBJ1-4; D uncertain. This CDR3 comprises 13 residues. The V end lost 3 bases, the J end lost 5 bases, and 7 bases lay between the germline ends. In germline, CDR1 is MGHRA, CDR2 YSYEKL. The CDR3 sequence: CASSQLRNEKLFF. The CDR3 coding sequence is TGCGCCAGCAGCCAGCTCAGGAATGAAAAACTGTTTTTT.

The chain couples TRBV19 to TRBJ2-5, with D tentatively TRBD1 or TRBD2 (5 bases each). The CDR3 is 17 amino acids. V was clipped by 5 bases and J by 0 bases, with 19 bases between them. From germline, CDR1 is LNHDA and CDR2 SQIVND (reference sequence). CDR3 in DNA: TGTGCCAGTAGTCCAGATCCCGCGAGGGGTAACCAAGAGACCCAGTACTTC. Amino acid sequence: CASSPDPARGNQETQYF.

The chain combines TRBV5-1 with TRBJ2-1; D is uncertain. The CDR3 is 13 residues long. The V gene's germline CDR1 is SGHRS and CDR2 YFSETQ. V lost 0 bases to trimming and J lost 6 bases, with 7 bases between them. The CDR3 loop reads CASSLVSVNEQFF. CDR3 DNA sequence: TGCGCCAGCAGCTTGGTGTCGGTCAATGAGCAGTTCTTC.

The rearrangement joins TRBV5-1 to TRBJ1-2; 7 nucleotides match TRBD1. Germline-derived CDR1 and CDR2 are SGHRS and YFSETQ. V lost 3 bases and J lost 4; bases outside the gene matches: 6. The CDR3 loop spans 14 amino acids. The CDR3 coding sequence is TGCGCCAGCAGCTGGGAGGGGGCTGGCTATGGCTACACCTTC. The encoded protein is CASSWEGAGYGYTF.

The chain carries TRBV5-8 and TRBJ1-5; 10 bases map to TRBD1. From germline, CDR1 is SGHTS and CDR2 YDEGEE. The CDR3 length is 14 residues. The trim removed 4 bases at V and 4 bases at J, leaving 2 bases unmatched. CDR3: CASSRDRGNQPQHF. The DNA of the CDR3 is TGTGCCAGCAGCCGGGACAGGGGTAATCAGCCCCAGCATTTT.

V usage is TRBV5-4 and J usage is TRBJ1-1, with TRBD1 as a possible D gene (5 bases). Per the germline V gene, CDR1 is SGHNT and CDR2 is YYREEE (reference sequence). The CDR3 spans 15 residues. The V gene lost 2 bases and the J gene lost 5 bases, with 16 bases spanning the gap. The CDR3 coding sequence is TGTGCCAGCAGCTTTTCAGCAGGGTCGGCGACTGAAGCTTTCTTT. This encodes CASSFSAGSATEAFF.

This chain uses TRBV7-8 with TRBJ1-2, with unresolved D. V was trimmed by 6 bases and J by 0 bases, leaving 5 bases between them. The CDR3 consists of 12 residues. Germline CDR1 reads SGHVS; CDR2 reads FQNEAQ. In DNA, the CDR3 is TGTGCCAGCAGGGTATCTAACTATGGCTACACCTTC. Its protein is CASRVSNYGYTF.

The chain has TRBV7-9 and TRBJ1-2; tentatively, D is TRBD1 (5 bases). This CDR3 has 15 residues. The V end lost 5 bases, the J end lost 4 bases, and 17 bases lay between the germline ends. Germline V gene lookup returns CDR1 SEHNR and CDR2 FQNEAQ (reference sequence). The CDR3, as DNA: TGTGCCAGCAGCGTAGGCGGGGCAGGAGTCTATGGCTACACCTTC. It specifies CASSVGGAGVYGYTF.

V and J are TRBV11-3 and TRBJ2-7; 8 bases agree with TRBD2. Germline CDR1 reads SGHNT; CDR2 reads YENEEA. Trimming at V came to 1 base and at J to 6 bases, leaving 17 bases not matched to a gene. This CDR3 is built from 18 residues. Here the CDR3 reads CASSLGGSGGPGGIEQYF. Here the CDR3 DNA reads TGTGCCAGCAGCTTAGGGGGAAGCGGGGGCCCCGGCGGCATCGAGCAGTACTTC.

The genes are TRBV18 and TRBJ2-2, with D possibly being TRBD1 or TRBD2 (5 bases each). Trimming removed 3 bases at V and 9 bases at J, with 20 bases between. Per the germline V gene, CDR1 is KGHSH and CDR2 is LQKENI. CDR3 length equals 16 residues. CDR3 coding DNA: TGTGCCAGCTCACCTACCGGGACCCTCGCCCCAAGGGAGCTGTTTTTT. Protein: CASSPTGTLAPRELFF.

The chain couples TRBV21-1 to TRBJ2-5. TRBV21-1 is noted as a pseudogene. The CDR3 extends over 15 amino acids. The CDR3 is CAGPCYEDDRETQYF. CDR3 sequence (DNA): TGTGCCGGACCCTGTTACGAGGACGACCGAGAGACCCAGTACTTC.

This chain joins TRBV7-3 and TRBJ2-1; no firm D call. Germline CDR1 is SGHTA and CDR2 is FQGTGA. CDR3 length: 15 amino acids. Trimming removed 6 bases from V and 2 bases from J, with 14 bases in between. The CDR3 DNA follows: TGTGCCAGCAGTCCTCTCGCGGCTACCTACAATGAGCAGTTCTTC. Encoded protein: CASSPLAATYNEQFF.

The J gene is TRBJ2-7, the V gene TRBV18; D gene unclear. The CDR3 covers 14 residues. Trimming removed 3 bases from V and 6 bases from J, with 15 bases in between. Germline-derived CDR1 and CDR2 are KGHSH and LQKENI. In DNA, the CDR3 is TGTGCCAGCTCACCCGTCCAAGGTTCCCCCGAGCAGTACTTC. Residues: CASSPVQGSPEQYF.

CDR3 loop: CASSYGPSGDGELFF. The CDR3, as DNA: TGTGCCAGCAGCTACGGTCCCTCAGGTGACGGGGAGCTGTTTTTT. The rearrangement uses TRBV7-8 and TRBJ2-2; D is uncertain. Trimming cost V 4 bases and J 7 bases, with 16 bases left between them. Germline CDR1 and CDR2: SGHVS and FQNEAQ. The CDR3 covers 15 residues. Full variable domain (rest looked up from reference TRBV7-8 and TRBJ2-2): GAGVSQSPRYKVAKRGQDVALRCDPISGHVSLFWYQQALGQGPEFLTYFQNEAQLDKSGLPSDRFFAERPEGSVSTLKIQRTQQEDSAVYLCASSYGPSGDGELFFGEGSRLTVL.

The V gene is TRBV5-6, the J gene TRBJ1-4, with D hard to call. V lost 2 bases and J 5 bases, leaving 10 bases between the germline ends. Looked up from germline, CDR1 is SGHDT and CDR2 is YYEEEE. The CDR3 has 14 amino acids. The CDR3: CASSLLGGNEKLFF. CDR3 sequence (DNA): TGTGCCAGCAGCTTATTAGGAGGGAATGAAAAACTGTTTTTT.

J is TRBJ2-7 and V is TRBV19; 8 positions agree with TRBD1. CDR1 LNHDA and CDR2 SQIVND come from the germline V gene (reference sequence). The CDR3 totals 13 residues. J gave up 1 base and V 7 bases, and 3 bases lay outside the gene matches. The DNA of the CDR3 is TGTGCCAGTAAGGGGACAGGTTCCTACGAGCAGTACTTC. Residues: CASKGTGSYEQYF.

The J gene is TRBJ2-1, the V gene TRBV4-2; 9 bases are shared with TRBD1. The V gene's germline CDR1 is LGHNA and CDR2 YNFKEQ. J was trimmed by 8 bases and V by 1 base; bases with no gene match: 0. CDR3 length equals 13 residues. In nucleotides, the CDR3 is TGTGCCAGCAGCCAAGGGACAGGGGATGAGCAGTTCTTC. Protein product: CASSQGTGDEQFF.